The sample holds many counts of the clone carrying this TCR beta chain. Its antigen remains unidentified. TCRdb re-called the reads with MiXCR, one entry per CDR3 protein. The sample records some 99,000 distinct CDR3 sequences, about 28% being singletons. The sample comes from a study of T cell repertoires in cytomegalovirus infection. Whole-study results and caveats: Carriers of CMV and the relevant HLA type were discriminated by public TCR beta frequency.

The receptor comes from a human donor in good health (CMV status not recorded). Some clones in this sample may be carry-over from other donors' samples. Sequenced material: CD8+ T cells from cultured PBMCs, taken from culture after CMV antigen stimulation.

CDR3 coding DNA: TGTGCCAGCAGTTTCTCAGATGGGACAGGCGTAGACACCGGGGAGCTGTTTTTT. Its translation: CASSFSDGTGVDTGELFF. The chain carries TRBV28 and TRBJ2-2, with 8 bases identical to TRBD1. The length of the CDR3 is 18 residues. Germline lookup yields CDR1 MDHEN and CDR2 SYDVKM. Trimming took 3 bases from V and 3 from J; bases not matched to a gene: 12.